These 25 T cell receptor beta chains were all obtained from the same sample, sequenced in a study of blood T cell repertoires in COVID-19. Only in-frame clones appear in the TCRdb table, and some are missing; sequencing was by immunoSEQ multiplex PCR. Here the sample spans 190,000 or so clones, 86% being singletons. The sequencing sample was made of peripheral blood. The receptors were gathered from a woman between 25 and 40 years old with active or convalescent COVID-19.

The chain joins TRBV6-5 to TRBJ1-1; the match to TRBD1 covers 9 bases. Trimming took 4 bases from V and 5 from J; bases not matched to a gene: 11. The CDR3 totals 16 residues. Germline CDR1 is MNHEY and CDR2 is SVGAGI. The CDR3 is CASSWTVQGARTEAFF. CDR3 in DNA: TGTGCCAGCAGTTGGACAGTACAGGGGGCTAGAACTGAAGCTTTCTTT.

To note about this clone: Other DNA sequences in the same sample also yield this CDR3. The chain links TRBV18 to TRBJ2-3; D might be TRBD2 (6 bases). Trimming stripped 3 bases from V and 5 bases from J, with 6 bases between. Germline V lookup: CDR1 KGHSH, CDR2 LQKENI. The CDR3 length is 12 residues. CDR3 protein: CASSPGGDTQYF. CDR3 nucleotides: TGTGCCAGCTCACCGGGAGGAGATACGCAGTATTTT.

Written as DNA, the CDR3 is TGTGCCAGCAGCTTAGCAGGGCTAAACTCCTACGAGCAGTACTTC. Encoded protein: CASSLAGLNSYEQYF. The rearrangement links TRBV13 to TRBJ2-7; possible D gene TRBD1, 5 bases. The CDR3 consists of 15 residues. Trimming removed 1 base from V and 0 bases from J, with 10 bases in between. Looked up from germline, CDR1 is PRHDT and CDR2 is FYEKMQ (reference sequence). The complete variable domain, with remaining parts taken from reference TRBV13 and TRBJ2-7, reads AAGVIQSPRHLIKEKRETATLKCYPIPRHDTVYWYQQGPGQDPQFLISFYEKMQSDKGSIPDRFSAQQFSDYHSELNMSSLELGDSALYFCASSLAGLNSYEQYFGPGTRLTVT.

The rearrangement links TRBV18 to TRBJ1-1; D is perhaps TRBD1 (5 bases). Trimming removed 2 bases from V and 13 bases from J, with 23 bases in between. CDR1 KGHSH and CDR2 LQKENI come from the germline V gene. The CDR3 has 15 residues. The DNA of the CDR3 is TGTGCCAGCTCACCAGAGGCTCTTTCTGGGGGAGGTGTTTTCTTT. Translation: CASSPEALSGGGVFF.

The J gene is TRBJ1-1, the V gene TRBV27; 10 positions agree with TRBD1. The germline V gene has CDR1 MNHEY and CDR2 SMNVEV (reference sequence). This CDR3 contains 18 residues. The ends lost 4 bases at V and 0 bases at J; junction bases unmatched: 11. The CDR3 is CASSSTDRGAHMNTEAFF. The CDR3, as DNA: TGTGCCAGCAGTTCCACGGACAGGGGGGCTCACATGAACACTGAAGCTTTCTTT.

The chain has TRBV14 and TRBJ1-2; 7 bases are a match to TRBD1. V lost 1 base, J lost 8 bases, and 7 bases stayed unmatched. The CDR3 length is 14 residues. From germline, CDR1 is SGHDN and CDR2 FVKESK. The CDR3 sequence is CASSQAGGQLGYTF. DNA of the CDR3: TGTGCCAGCAGCCAAGCCGGGGGACAGCTCGGCTACACCTTC. Full variable domain (outside the CDR3, taken from reference TRBV14 and TRBJ1-2): EAGVTQFPSHSVIEKGQTVTLRCDPISGHDNLYWYRRVMGKEIKFLLHFVKESKQDESGMPNNRFLAERTGGTYSTLKVQPAELEDSGVYFCASSQAGGQLGYTFGSGTRLTVV.

This CDR3 reads CASSPTREFYGYTF. The CDR3 DNA is TGTGCCAGCAGTCCTACACGGGAGTTCTATGGCTACACCTTC. The V call is TRBV28, the J call TRBJ1-2; D ambiguous. This CDR3 contains 14 residues. Germline values: CDR1 MDHEN, CDR2 SYDVKM. Trimming stripped 5 bases from V and 4 bases from J, with 14 bases between.

The chain is built from TRBV18 and TRBJ1-5, with unresolved D. Between the trimmed V and J ends, which lost 1 base and 4 bases, there was a span of 8 bases. The germline V gene encodes CDR1 KGHSH and CDR2 LQKENI. The CDR3 spans 14 residues. The chain's CDR3 is CASSPQAANQPQHF. DNA of the CDR3: TGTGCCAGCTCACCACAGGCGGCGAATCAGCCCCAGCATTTT.

The chain joins TRBV11-2 to TRBJ2-6; no firm D call. Trimming removed 6 bases from V and 2 bases from J, with 17 bases in between. Germline CDR1 SGHAT, CDR2 FQNNGV. The CDR3 is made up of 17 amino acids. In nucleotides, the CDR3 is TGTGCCAGCAGTTCCGCCCACAACCCCCCTGGGGCCAACGTCCTGACTTTC. Its protein product is CASSSAHNPPGANVLTF. The full variable domain, rest sourced from reference TRBV11-2 and TRBJ2-6, is EAGVAQSPRYKIIEKRQSVAFWCNPISGHATLYWYQQILGQGPKLLIQFQNNGVVDDSQLPKDRFSAERLKGVDSTLKIQPAKLEDSAVYLCASSSAHNPPGANVLTFGAGSRLTVL.

The chain carries TRBV24-1 and TRBJ1-2, with TRBD1 identical over 9 bases. CDR1 and CDR2 (germline): KGHDR, SFDVKD. Losses at the gene ends were 4 bases for V and 10 bases for J; bases not matched to a gene: 6. This CDR3 comprises 13 residues. CDR3 amino acids: CATSEGTGSSYTF. The CDR3 nucleotides are TGTGCCACCAGTGAAGGGACAGGGAGTTCCTACACCTTC.

V gene TRBV28 combines with J gene TRBJ2-7; D is unclear. The CDR3 has 13 residues. The V end lost 3 bases, the J end lost 0 bases, and 6 bases lay between the germline ends. Germline V CDR1 and CDR2: MDHEN, SYDVKM. The CDR3 protein is CASSFPVSYEQYF. CDR3 DNA sequence: TGTGCCAGCAGTTTCCCGGTCTCCTACGAGCAGTACTTC.

This chain uses TRBV18 with TRBJ2-5; the match to TRBD2 covers 11 bases. The CDR3 is 16 amino acids. Germline V gene data show CDR1 as KGHSH and CDR2 as LQKENI. The V segment lost 1 base and the J segment 5 bases; nucleotides outside the gene matches: 6. The CDR3 DNA follows: TGTGCCAGCTCACCACGCTTAGCGGGGGGGCGTGAGACCCAGTACTTC. Translated, it gives CASSPRLAGGRETQYF.

This clone was seen only once. The chain carries TRBV14 and TRBJ2-7; 10 nucleotides line up with TRBD1. Germline V CDR1 and CDR2: SGHDN, FVKESK. This CDR3 region has 16 residues. Losses at the gene ends were 5 bases for V and 4 bases for J; bases not matched to a gene: 11. The CDR3 sequence is CASSSLSGTGEYEQYF. In DNA form, the CDR3 reads TGTGCCAGCAGCAGTCTATCCGGGACAGGGGAGTACGAGCAGTACTTC. Variable domain in full (rest from reference TRBV14 and TRBJ2-7): EAGVTQFPSHSVIEKGQTVTLRCDPISGHDNLYWYRRVMGKEIKFLLHFVKESKQDESGMPNNRFLAERTGGTYSTLKVQPAELEDSGVYFCASSSLSGTGEYEQYFGPGTRLTVT.

J is TRBJ2-3 and V is TRBV27; 12 bases match TRBD2. CDR1 is MNHEY and CDR2 is SMNVEV in the germline V gene (reference sequence). This CDR3 has 15 residues. J gave up 7 bases and V 4 bases, and 6 bases lay outside the gene matches. The CDR3 DNA follows: TGTGCCAGCAGTTCGACTAGCGGGAGTAGGAATACGCAGTATTTT. It specifies CASSSTSGSRNTQYF.

V is TRBV28 and J is TRBJ2-3; a possible D gene is TRBD1 (6 bases). The V gene's germline CDR1 is MDHEN and CDR2 SYDVKM. CDR3 length: 14 residues. Trimming took off 5 bases at V and 2 bases at J, with 11 bases between the two ends. The CDR3 protein is CASSPTGPTDTQYF. The CDR3 nucleotides read TGTGCCAGCAGTCCTACAGGGCCCACAGATACGCAGTATTTT.

The CDR3 loop is CASSDRGGSYEQYF. The DNA of the CDR3 is TGTGCCAGCAGTGATCGGGGGGGCTCCTACGAGCAGTACTTC. This sequence joins TRBV6-4 and TRBJ2-7, with TRBD2 matching 8 bases. Per germline, CDR1 MRHNA and CDR2 SNTAGT. The CDR3 contains 14 residues. V was clipped by 3 bases and J by 0 bases; unmatched bases: 1.

The chain couples TRBV28 to TRBJ2-5, with 10 bases identical to TRBD1. The V and J ends lost 3 bases and 5 bases, in that order; junction bases with no gene match: 6. The CDR3 is made up of 15 amino acids. CDR1 MDHEN and CDR2 SYDVKM come from the germline V gene. The CDR3 loop is CASSFRRTGGETQYF. The DNA for the CDR3 is TGTGCCAGCAGTTTTAGGAGGACAGGGGGGGAGACCCAGTACTTC.

V and J are TRBV7-2 and TRBJ1-5; TRBD1 agrees at 8 bases. With V trimmed by 5 bases and J by 3 bases, 3 bases remained unmatched. The CDR3 loop spans 14 amino acids. Germline CDR1 and CDR2: SGHTA and FQGNSA. CDR3 in amino acids: CASSGDRINQPQHF. The DNA for the CDR3 is TGTGCCAGCAGCGGGGACAGGATCAATCAGCCCCAGCATTTT.

J is TRBJ1-4 and V is TRBV7-8; D gene uncertain. Germline V gene lookup returns CDR1 SGHVS and CDR2 FQNEAQ. The CDR3 is 15 residues long. V lost 2 bases and J 8 bases, leaving 15 bases between the germline ends. The chain's CDR3 is CASSLRTVVQEKLFF. The CDR3 coding sequence is TGTGCCAGCAGCTTAAGAACAGTCGTTCAGGAAAAACTGTTTTTT.

The chain carries TRBV28 and TRBJ1-4, with 7 nucleotides matching TRBD1. The CDR3 totals 13 residues. Germline assignment: CDR1 MDHEN and CDR2 SYDVKM. Trimming cost V 6 bases and J 14 bases; bases outside gene matches: 12. CDR3 in DNA: TGTGCCAGCAGGCCCCTCGTTGACAGGGATCTGTTTTTT. Amino acid sequence: CASRPLVDRDLFF. Using reference TRBV28 and TRBJ1-4 for the parts outside the CDR3, the full variable domain is DVKVTQSSRYLVKRTGEKVFLECVQDMDHENMFWYRQDPGLGLRLIYFSYDVKMKEKGDIPEGYSVSREKKERFSLILESASTNQTSMYLCASRPLVDRDLFFGSGTQLSVL.

This chain uses TRBV11-3 with TRBJ2-1; 11 bases map to TRBD1. The CDR3 spans 13 residues. J lost 9 bases, V lost 6 bases, and 4 bases had no gene match. Looked up from germline, CDR1 is SGHNT and CDR2 is YENEEA. CDR3 sequence (DNA): TGTGCCAGCAGTGGACAGGGGGCGGGTGAGCAGTTCTTC. Translating gives CASSGQGAGEQFF.

The chain uses TRBV19 and TRBJ1-2, with 11 bases that match TRBD1. CDR1 and CDR2 from the germline V gene are LNHDA and SQIVND (reference sequence). The CDR3 loop spans 13 amino acids. The ends lost 4 bases at V and 8 bases at J; junction bases unmatched: 3. In DNA, the CDR3 is TGTGCCAGTAGTACGGGACAGGGGGACGGCTACACCTTC. This gives the protein CASSTGQGDGYTF. The full variable domain, with the rest looked up from reference TRBV19 and TRBJ1-2, is DGGITQSPKYLFRKEGQNVTLSCEQNLNHDAMYWYRQDPGQGLRLIYYSQIVNDFQKGDIAEGYSVSREKKESFPLTVTSAQKNPTAFYLCASSTGQGDGYTFGSGTRLTVV.

The chain recombines TRBV20-1 with TRBJ2-7, with 7 nucleotides matching TRBD1. The CDR3 sequence is 11 residues long. V gave up 6 bases and J gave up 3 bases; unmatched junction bases: 2. Per germline, CDR1 DFQATT and CDR2 SNEGSKA (reference sequence). CDR3 loop: CSAGQVYEQYF. The CDR3 DNA is TGCAGTGCCGGACAGGTCTACGAGCAGTACTTC.

This rearrangement joins TRBV5-1 to TRBJ1-4; D is uncertain. Trimming took 0 bases from V and 1 from J, leaving 10 bases between them. The germline gives CDR1 SGHRS, CDR2 YFSETQ. The CDR3 totals 16 residues. CDR3 sequence reads: CASSLEPQETNEKLFF. The CDR3 nucleotides are TGCGCCAGCAGCTTGGAACCCCAGGAAACTAATGAAAAACTGTTTTTT.

V gene TRBV12-3 or TRBV12-4 combines with J gene TRBJ2-7, with D hard to call. The CDR3 consists of 13 residues. Trimming cost V 6 bases and J 0 bases, with 9 bases left between them. CDR3 bases: TGTGCCAGCAGCCCTGACACCTCCTACGAGCAGTACTTC. It specifies CASSPDTSYEQYF.